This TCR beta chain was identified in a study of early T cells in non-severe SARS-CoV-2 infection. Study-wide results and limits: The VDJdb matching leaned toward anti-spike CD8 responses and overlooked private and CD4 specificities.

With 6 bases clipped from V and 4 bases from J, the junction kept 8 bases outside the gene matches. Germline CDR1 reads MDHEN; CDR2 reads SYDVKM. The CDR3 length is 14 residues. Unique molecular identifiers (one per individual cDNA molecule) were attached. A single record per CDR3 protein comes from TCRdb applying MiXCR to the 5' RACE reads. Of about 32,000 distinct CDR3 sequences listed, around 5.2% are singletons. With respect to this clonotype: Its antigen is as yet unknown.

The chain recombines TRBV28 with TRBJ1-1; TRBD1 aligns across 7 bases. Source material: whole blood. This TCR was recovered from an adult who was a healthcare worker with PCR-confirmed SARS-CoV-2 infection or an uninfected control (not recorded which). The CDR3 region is CASSPTDRATEAFF. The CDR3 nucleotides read TGTGCCAGCAGCCCCACTGACAGGGCCACTGAAGCTTTCTTT.